A selection of T cell receptor beta chains follows, all from one sample in a study of shared clonotypes between healthy human individuals. This table comes from immunoSEQ multiplex PCR, and its TCRdb copy is limited to in-frame clones, with some not included. In the table there are roughly 400,000 clones, roughly 96% of which are singletons. The specimen sequenced was memory CD8+ T cells sorted from blood. The receptors were gathered from a man aged 30 to 45 in good health. Each CDR3 is given with its conserved first and last residue. Each record gives: D gene, clone size, V gene, J gene, CDR3 DNA, CDR3 protein. The D gene is left open where the match is weak. Some rows mark clone size as missing; the rest say once, few, many or name a class of expanded clone.

d_gene: TRBD2
abundance: .
v_gene: TRBV7-8
j_gene: TRBJ2-3
CDR3nt: TGTGCCAGCAGCTTAGGACTAGCATGGGAATCTAGCACAGATACGCAGTATTTT
CDR3aa: CASSLGLAWESSTDTQYF

d_gene: TRBD1
abundance: .
v_gene: TRBV2
j_gene: TRBJ1-5
CDR3nt: TGTGCCAGCAATAAAGACAGGGGCAATCAGCCCCAGCATTTT
CDR3aa: CASNKDRGNQPQHF

d_gene: TRBD2
abundance: .
v_gene: TRBV2
j_gene: TRBJ2-1
CDR3nt: TGTGCCAGCAGGAAGGCCCTGACTAGCGACAATGAGCAGTTCTTC
CDR3aa: CASRKALTSDNEQFF

d_gene: .
abundance: .
v_gene: TRBV18
j_gene: TRBJ1-1
CDR3nt: TGTGCCAGCTCACCAAGACAGAACACTGAAGCTTTCTTT
CDR3aa: CASSPRQNTEAFF

d_gene: .
abundance: .
v_gene: TRBV14
j_gene: TRBJ2-7
CDR3nt: TGTGCCAGCAGCACCAACTACGAGCAGTACTTC
CDR3aa: CASSTNYEQYF

d_gene: .
abundance: .
v_gene: TRBV7-9
j_gene: TRBJ1-3
CDR3nt: TGTGCCAGCAGCTTAGACAGGGTTGGAAACACCATATATTTT
CDR3aa: CASSLDRVGNTIYF

d_gene: TRBD1
abundance: .
v_gene: TRBV27
j_gene: TRBJ2-7
CDR3nt: TGTGCCAGCAGTCCCGACAGGGGGCAAGGCGAGCAGTACTTC
CDR3aa: CASSPDRGQGEQYF

d_gene: TRBD2
abundance: .
v_gene: TRBV5-1
j_gene: TRBJ2-1
CDR3nt: TGCGCCAGGACTAGCGGGAGCTCCTACAATGAGCAGTTCTTC
CDR3aa: CARTSGSSYNEQFF

d_gene: TRBD2
abundance: .
v_gene: TRBV25-1
j_gene: TRBJ2-1
CDR3nt: TGTGCCAGCAGCAGGGGACTAGCAGAAAATGAGCAGTTCTTC
CDR3aa: CASSRGLAENEQFF

d_gene: .
abundance: .
v_gene: TRBV6-6
j_gene: TRBJ2-3
CDR3nt: TGTGCCAGCAGTCGCGACGCGGGTTATACGGATACGCAGTATTTT
CDR3aa: CASSRDAGYTDTQYF

d_gene: TRBD2
abundance: .
v_gene: TRBV19
j_gene: TRBJ2-3
CDR3nt: TGTGCCAGTAGTACCAGGACTAGCGGGAGTGGAACAGATACGCAGTATTTT
CDR3aa: CASSTRTSGSGTDTQYF

d_gene: .
abundance: .
v_gene: TRBV4-2
j_gene: TRBJ2-6
CDR3nt: TGTGCCAGCAGCCAAGGCCTCTCTGGGGCCAACGTCCTGACTTTC
CDR3aa: CASSQGLSGANVLTF

d_gene: .
abundance: .
v_gene: TRBV5-1
j_gene: TRBJ2-5
CDR3nt: TGCGCCAGCAGCTTATGGTACCAAGAGACCCAGTACTTC
CDR3aa: CASSLWYQETQYF

d_gene: .
abundance: .
v_gene: TRBV5-1
j_gene: TRBJ2-1
CDR3nt: TGCGCCAGTCAGGGAACATCCTACAATGAGCAGTTCTTC
CDR3aa: CASQGTSYNEQFF

d_gene: .
abundance: .
v_gene: TRBV29-1
j_gene: TRBJ2-1
CDR3nt: TGCAGCGTTGAAAGGCCCGGGGGCGGTGAGCAGTTCTTC
CDR3aa: CSVERPGGGEQFF

d_gene: .
abundance: .
v_gene: TRBV6-5
j_gene: TRBJ2-1
CDR3nt: TGTGCCAGCAGTTACCAAGTTCGTCCAGAGAAAGGTGAGCAGTTCTTC
CDR3aa: CASSYQVRPEKGEQFF

d_gene: .
abundance: once
v_gene: TRBV28
j_gene: TRBJ2-7
CDR3nt: TGTGCCAGCAGTTTTCGGGGGACCCCCTACGAGCAGTACTTC
CDR3aa: CASSFRGTPYEQYF

d_gene: TRBD2
abundance: .
v_gene: TRBV11-2
j_gene: TRBJ2-7
CDR3nt: TGTGCCAGCAGCTTGACAGGACTAGCGTACGAGCAGTACTTC
CDR3aa: CASSLTGLAYEQYF

d_gene: .
abundance: .
v_gene: TRBV2
j_gene: TRBJ2-3
CDR3nt: TGTGCCAGCAGTAACCGGGACGCTCCGGCCGATACGCAGTATTTT
CDR3aa: CASSNRDAPADTQYF

d_gene: .
abundance: once
v_gene: TRBV29-1
j_gene: TRBJ2-5
CDR3nt: TGCAGCGTACAAGGGGGACAAGAGACCCAGTACTTC
CDR3aa: CSVQGGQETQYF

d_gene: .
abundance: .
v_gene: TRBV5-1
j_gene: TRBJ2-2
CDR3nt: TGCGCCAGCAGCTTATTGACGGGGGCAGGAACCGGGGAGCTGTTTTTT
CDR3aa: CASSLLTGAGTGELFF

d_gene: .
abundance: .
v_gene: TRBV28
j_gene: TRBJ2-7
CDR3nt: TGTGCCAGCAGTAGGACATACGAGCAGTACTTC
CDR3aa: CASSRTYEQYF

d_gene: TRBD1
abundance: .
v_gene: TRBV5-1
j_gene: TRBJ2-7
CDR3nt: TGCGCCAGCAGCCATAGGACAGGAAGGGACGAGCAGTACTTC
CDR3aa: CASSHRTGRDEQYF

d_gene: TRBD1
abundance: .
v_gene: TRBV28
j_gene: TRBJ2-3
CDR3nt: TGTGCCAGCAGTTCTGGGACAGGCCACACAGATACGCAGTATTTT
CDR3aa: CASSSGTGHTDTQYF

d_gene: .
abundance: .
v_gene: TRBV30
j_gene: TRBJ2-3
CDR3nt: TGTGCCTGGAGGATTCGTGGGGGCCGCGGCTTCGATACGCAGTATTTT
CDR3aa: CAWRIRGGRGFDTQYF

d_gene: .
abundance: .
v_gene: TRBV6-6
j_gene: TRBJ1-1
CDR3nt: TGTGCCAGCGGGTGGGGGGACACTGAAGCTTTCTTT
CDR3aa: CASGWGDTEAFF

d_gene: TRBD2
abundance: once
v_gene: TRBV11-1
j_gene: TRBJ2-3
CDR3nt: TGTGCCAGCAGCCCCCTCGGGCGAGGGCGGGAGATAGATACGCAGTATTTT
CDR3aa: CASSPLGRGREIDTQYF

d_gene: .
abundance: .
v_gene: TRBV5-1
j_gene: TRBJ2-7
CDR3nt: TGCGCCAGCAGCTTGGTCCCAACGGGCTCCTACGAGCAGTACTTC
CDR3aa: CASSLVPTGSYEQYF

d_gene: .
abundance: .
v_gene: TRBV29-1
j_gene: TRBJ1-2
CDR3nt: TGCAGCGTATACGTCTATGGCTACACCTTC
CDR3aa: CSVYVYGYTF

d_gene: .
abundance: .
v_gene: TRBV28
j_gene: TRBJ2-7
CDR3nt: TGTGCCAGCAGTATCCCGGGACTGCGAGACGGGTACGAGCAGTACTTC
CDR3aa: CASSIPGLRDGYEQYF

d_gene: .
abundance: .
v_gene: TRBV27
j_gene: TRBJ2-1
CDR3nt: TGTGCCAGCAGTTTAAAACGACTTAATCCGGAGTTCTTC
CDR3aa: CASSLKRLNPEFF

d_gene: .
abundance: once
v_gene: TRBV7-9
j_gene: TRBJ1-1
CDR3nt: TGTGCCAGCAGCTTAGAGGGGGGTGAAGCTTTCTTT
CDR3aa: CASSLEGGEAFF

d_gene: TRBD1
abundance: once
v_gene: TRBV5-6
j_gene: TRBJ2-3
CDR3nt: TGTGCCGGAGTATATTCTCGACAGGGGGCCCCAGATACGCAGTATTTT
CDR3aa: CAGVYSRQGAPDTQYF

d_gene: TRBD2
abundance: .
v_gene: TRBV7-2
j_gene: TRBJ2-1
CDR3nt: TGTGCCAGCAGCCTACTAGCGGGATACAATGAGCAGTTCTTC
CDR3aa: CASSLLAGYNEQFF

d_gene: TRBD1
abundance: .
v_gene: TRBV2
j_gene: TRBJ1-5
CDR3nt: TGTGCCAGCAGTGAAAGGGGACAGGAGGACGGCAATCAGCCCCAGCATTTT
CDR3aa: CASSERGQEDGNQPQHF

d_gene: TRBD1
abundance: .
v_gene: TRBV20-1
j_gene: TRBJ2-7
CDR3nt: TGCGGACCGATGACAGGGAACGAGCAGTACTTC
CDR3aa: CGPMTGNEQYF

d_gene: TRBD1
abundance: once
v_gene: TRBV7-9
j_gene: TRBJ1-2
CDR3nt: TGTGCCAGCAGCTTATGGGGACAGGGGGCCTATGGCTACACCTTC
CDR3aa: CASSLWGQGAYGYTF

d_gene: .
abundance: .
v_gene: TRBV19
j_gene: TRBJ1-5
CDR3nt: TGTGCCAGTAGCAGACAGGATAATCAGCCCCAGCATTTT
CDR3aa: CASSRQDNQPQHF

d_gene: .
abundance: .
v_gene: TRBV5-1
j_gene: TRBJ2-1
CDR3nt: TGCGCCAGCAGCTTGCGGACGCCTCGCTACAATGAGCAGTTCTTC
CDR3aa: CASSLRTPRYNEQFF

d_gene: TRBD2
abundance: .
v_gene: TRBV4-2
j_gene: TRBJ2-1
CDR3nt: TGTGCCAGCAGCCCGTCTAGCGGGAGGGCCTCCTACAATGAGCAGTTCTTC
CDR3aa: CASSPSSGRASYNEQFF

d_gene: TRBD2
abundance: .
v_gene: TRBV14
j_gene: TRBJ2-1
CDR3nt: TGTGCCAGCAGCCAAGGGCCGGGACTAGCGCTTCAACCCTCCTACAATGAGCAGTTCTTC
CDR3aa: CASSQGPGLALQPSYNEQFF